This T cell receptor beta chain was retrieved from a study of cytomegalovirus exposure and HLA in healthy donors. Study-level background: Unique TCRs numbering approximately 81 million, obtained from HLA-typed donors, made up an early data release.

60 Vbeta and 13 Jbeta primers were used in PCR. Assay used: immunoSEQ multiplex PCR; TCRdb lists only in-frame clones, some missing. Its clone listing holds about 150,000 clones. Deletions cut 4 bases from V and 0 bases from J, with 7 bases between. Germline V gene sequence: CDR1 ENHRY, CDR2 SYGVKD. The CDR3 runs 15 residues. Points on this clone: What it binds is unknown.

General study findings and limits: The authors enumerated over 150 TCR beta chains as linked to cytomegalovirus. In a later analysis, a missense DCLRE1C variant was linked to TCR beta V- and J-gene trimming.

This receptor was obtained from a woman aged 45-60 years in good health and CMV-seronegative. The specimen sequenced was PBMCs. This chain links TRBV10-3 with TRBJ2-6; D is uncertain. CDR3 DNA: TGTGCCATCAGTGCCGGAGACTCTGGGGCCAACGTCCTGACTTTC. Its translation: CAISAGDSGANVLTF.